This T cell receptor (beta chain) was sequenced in a study of blood T cell repertoires in COVID-19. Across the whole study: The analysed material was cDNA or gDNA that came from T cells, B-cell-depleted T cells, or PBMCs.

Here immunoSEQ multiplex PCR was the method, and the copy in TCRdb shows in-frame clones only, minus some. The sample holds 250,000 to 300,000 clones, approximately 91% seen once. Donors in Cohort 3 who had recovered were those with two negative PCRs, healthcare professional clearance, or resolution of their symptoms. Sequenced sample: PBMCs or T cells enriched from blood (not recorded which). This TCR came from a middle-aged woman who had recovered from COVID-19.

CDR3 sequence: CASSLVAGLAAEQFF. The CDR3 nucleotides read TGTGCCAGCAGCTTAGTAGCGGGACTAGCGGCTGAGCAGTTCTTC. The rearrangement joins TRBV7-2 to TRBJ2-1; the match to TRBD2 covers 11 bases. Trimming removed 1 base from V and 9 bases from J; junction bases left unmatched: 5. This CDR3 has 15 amino acids. CDR1 SGHTA and CDR2 FQGNSA come from the germline V gene. Supplemented by reference TRBV7-2 and TRBJ2-1, the full variable domain reads GAGVSQSPSNKVTEKGKDVELRCDPISGHTALYWYRQSLGQGLEFLIYFQGNSAPDKSGLPSDRFSAERTGGSVSTLTIQRTQQEDSAVYLCASSLVAGLAAEQFFGPGTRLTVL.